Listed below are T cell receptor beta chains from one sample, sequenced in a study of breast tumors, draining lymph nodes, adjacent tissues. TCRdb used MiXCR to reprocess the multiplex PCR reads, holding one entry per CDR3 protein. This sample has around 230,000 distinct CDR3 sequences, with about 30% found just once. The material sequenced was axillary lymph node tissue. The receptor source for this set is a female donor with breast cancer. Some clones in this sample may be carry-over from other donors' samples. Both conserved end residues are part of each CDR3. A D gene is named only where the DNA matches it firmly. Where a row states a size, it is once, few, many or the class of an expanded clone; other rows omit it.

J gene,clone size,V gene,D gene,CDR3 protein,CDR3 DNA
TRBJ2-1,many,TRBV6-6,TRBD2,CASSPPSSGRYNEQFF,TGTGCCAGCAGCCCTCCCTCTAGCGGGAGATACAATGAGCAGTTCTTC
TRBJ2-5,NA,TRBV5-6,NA,CASSRYLGGTETQYF,TGTGCCAGCAGCAGATACCTGGGGGGAACGGAGACCCAGTACTTC
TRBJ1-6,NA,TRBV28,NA,CASSLTGKSYNSPLHF,TGTGCCAGCAGTTTGACAGGAAAATCCTATAATTCACCCCTCCACTTT
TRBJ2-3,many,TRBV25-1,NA,CASSEQGFQTDTQYF,TGTGCCAGCAGTGAGCAGGGCTTCCAAACAGATACGCAGTATTTT
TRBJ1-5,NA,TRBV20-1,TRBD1,CSARKRQGRNQPQHF,TGCAGTGCTAGAAAACGACAGGGGAGGAATCAGCCCCAGCATTTT
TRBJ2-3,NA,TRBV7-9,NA,CATSDTQYF,TGTGCCACTTCAGATACGCAGTATTTT
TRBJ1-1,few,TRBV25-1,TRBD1,CASCRQGKLCTEAFF,TGTGCCAGCTGTAGACAGGGGAAACTCTGCACTGAAGCTTTCTTT
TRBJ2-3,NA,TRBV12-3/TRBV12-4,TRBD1,CASSPGTGRGTQYF,TGTGCCAGCAGCCCCGGGACAGGGAGGGGTACGCAGTATTTT
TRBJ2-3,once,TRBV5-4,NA,CASRSGTARTDTQYF,TGTGCCAGCCGATCCGGGACGGCGCGCACAGATACGCAGTATTTT
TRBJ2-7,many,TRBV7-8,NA,CASSGLVVSYEQYF,TGTGCCAGCAGCGGCCTGGTGGTCTCCTACGAGCAGTACTTC
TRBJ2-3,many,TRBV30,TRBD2,CAYARWGGDTQYF,TGTGCCTATGCACGGTGGGGGGGTGATACGCAGTATTTT
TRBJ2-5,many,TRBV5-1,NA,CASSLATGAGTQYF,TGCGCCAGCAGCTTGGCCACGGGGGCAGGGACCCAGTACTTC
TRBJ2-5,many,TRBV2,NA,CASRGDTQRAALQETQYF,TGTGCCAGCAGAGGTGATACGCAGCGAGCGGCCCTACAAGAGACCCAGTACTTC
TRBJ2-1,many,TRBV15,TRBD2,CATSGLAYNEQFF,TGTGCCACCTCAGGACTAGCTTACAATGAGCAGTTCTTC
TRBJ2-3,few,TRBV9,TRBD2,CASRDTLAGSSTDTQYF,TGTGCCAGCAGAGATACCCTAGCGGGTTCTAGCACAGATACGCAGTATTTT
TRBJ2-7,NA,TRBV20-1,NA,CSARGTYSHAQYF,TGCAGTGCTAGGGGGACATACTCCCACGCGCAGTACTTC
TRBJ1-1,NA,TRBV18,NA,CASSPRTENTEAFF,TGTGCCAGCTCGCCCAGGACAGAGAACACTGAAGCTTTCTTT
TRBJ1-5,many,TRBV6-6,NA,CASKTASNQPQHF,TGTGCCAGCAAAACCGCGAGCAATCAGCCCCAGCATTTT
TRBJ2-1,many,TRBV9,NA,CASSVGGGTSLEQFF,TGTGCCAGCAGCGTAGGAGGGGGAACTAGCCTCGAGCAGTTCTTC
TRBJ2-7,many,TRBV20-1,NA,CSARPPSRSYEQYF,TGCAGTGCTAGACCCCCCAGTAGATCCTACGAGCAGTACTTC
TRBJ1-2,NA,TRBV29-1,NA,CSVIGAGGHTF,TGCAGCGTTATAGGAGCGGGAGGCCACACCTTC
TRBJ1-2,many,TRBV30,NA,CAWGRTVSNYGYTF,TGTGCCTGGGGGCGGACAGTATCTAACTATGGCTACACCTTC
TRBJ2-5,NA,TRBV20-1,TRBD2,CSGLAGEKTQYF,TGCAGTGGACTAGCGGGAGAAAAGACCCAGTACTTC
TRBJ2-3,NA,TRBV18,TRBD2,CASSPSSGSMTDTQYF,TGTGCCAGCTCACCATCTAGCGGGAGTATGACAGATACGCAGTATTTT
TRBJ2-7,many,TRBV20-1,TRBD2,CSALSGSRYEQYF,TGCAGTGCCCTTAGCGGGAGTAGATACGAGCAGTACTTC
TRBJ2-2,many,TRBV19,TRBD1,CASSNDRGTGELFF,TGTGCCAGTAGTAACGACAGGGGCACCGGGGAGCTGTTTTTT
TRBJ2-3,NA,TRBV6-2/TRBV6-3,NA,CASSYSRGFGTQYF,TGTGCCAGCAGTTATAGTAGGGGTTTCGGTACGCAGTATTTT